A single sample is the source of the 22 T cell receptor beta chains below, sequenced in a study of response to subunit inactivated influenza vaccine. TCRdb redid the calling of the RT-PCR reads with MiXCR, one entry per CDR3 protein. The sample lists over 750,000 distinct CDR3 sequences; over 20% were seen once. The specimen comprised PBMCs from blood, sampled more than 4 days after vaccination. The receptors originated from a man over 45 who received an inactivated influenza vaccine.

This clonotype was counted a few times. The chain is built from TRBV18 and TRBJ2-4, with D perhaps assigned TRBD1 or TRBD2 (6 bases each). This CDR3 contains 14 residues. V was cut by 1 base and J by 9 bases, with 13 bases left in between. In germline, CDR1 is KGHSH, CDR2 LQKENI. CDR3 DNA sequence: TGTGCCAGCTCACCACAGGGGGGCCCAACCATTCAGTACTTC. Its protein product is CASSPQGGPTIQYF.

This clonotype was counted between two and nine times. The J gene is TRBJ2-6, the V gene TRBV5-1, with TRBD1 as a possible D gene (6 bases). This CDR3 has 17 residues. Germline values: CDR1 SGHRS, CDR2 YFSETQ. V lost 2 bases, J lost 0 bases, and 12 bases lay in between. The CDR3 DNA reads TGCGCCAGCAGCTTCATGACAGGTACCTCTGGGGCCAACGTCCTGACTTTC. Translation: CASSFMTGTSGANVLTF.

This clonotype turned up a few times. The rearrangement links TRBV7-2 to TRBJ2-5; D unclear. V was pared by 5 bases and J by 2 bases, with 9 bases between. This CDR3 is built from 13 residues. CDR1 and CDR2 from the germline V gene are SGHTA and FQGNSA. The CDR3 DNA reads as TGTGCCAGCAGCGCGACAAGACAAGAGACCCAGTACTTC. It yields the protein CASSATRQETQYF.

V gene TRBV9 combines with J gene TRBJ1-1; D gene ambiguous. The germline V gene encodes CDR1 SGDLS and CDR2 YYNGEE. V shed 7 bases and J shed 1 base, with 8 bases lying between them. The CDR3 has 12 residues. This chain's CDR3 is CASRAPNTEAFF. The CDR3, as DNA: TGTGCCAGCCGGGCGCCGAACACTGAAGCTTTCTTT.

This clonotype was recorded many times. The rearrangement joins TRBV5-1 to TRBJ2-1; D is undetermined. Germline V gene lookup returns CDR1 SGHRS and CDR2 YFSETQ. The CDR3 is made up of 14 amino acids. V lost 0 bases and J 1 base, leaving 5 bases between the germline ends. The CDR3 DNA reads TGCGCCAGCAGCTTGGGGCAGTCCTACAATGAGCAGTTCTTC. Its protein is CASSLGQSYNEQFF.

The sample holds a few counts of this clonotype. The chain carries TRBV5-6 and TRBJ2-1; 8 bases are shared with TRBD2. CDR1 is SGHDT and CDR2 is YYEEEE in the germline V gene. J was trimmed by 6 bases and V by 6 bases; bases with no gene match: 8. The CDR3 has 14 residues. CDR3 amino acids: CASTSGLEVNEQFF. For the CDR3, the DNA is TGTGCCAGCACTAGCGGGCTAGAGGTCAATGAGCAGTTCTTC.

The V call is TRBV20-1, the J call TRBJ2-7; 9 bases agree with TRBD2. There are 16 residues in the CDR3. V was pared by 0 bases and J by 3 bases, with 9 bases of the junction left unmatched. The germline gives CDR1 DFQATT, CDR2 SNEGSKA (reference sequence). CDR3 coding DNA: TGCAGTGCTAGAGATGTTAGCGGGGGAAGAGGCTACGAGCAGTACTTC. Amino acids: CSARDVSGGRGYEQYF.

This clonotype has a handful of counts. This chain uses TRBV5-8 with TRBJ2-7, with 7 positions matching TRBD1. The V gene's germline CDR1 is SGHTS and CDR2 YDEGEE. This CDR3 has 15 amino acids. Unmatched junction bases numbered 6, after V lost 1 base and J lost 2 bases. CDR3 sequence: CASSLPGQFPYEQYF. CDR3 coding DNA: TGTGCCAGCAGCTTGCCGGGACAGTTTCCCTACGAGCAGTACTTC.

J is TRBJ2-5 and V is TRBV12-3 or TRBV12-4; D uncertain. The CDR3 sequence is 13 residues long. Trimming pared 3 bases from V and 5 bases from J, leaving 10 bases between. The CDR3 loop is CASSFLGIETQYF. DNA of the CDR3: TGTGCCAGCAGTTTCTTAGGGATCGAGACCCAGTACTTC.

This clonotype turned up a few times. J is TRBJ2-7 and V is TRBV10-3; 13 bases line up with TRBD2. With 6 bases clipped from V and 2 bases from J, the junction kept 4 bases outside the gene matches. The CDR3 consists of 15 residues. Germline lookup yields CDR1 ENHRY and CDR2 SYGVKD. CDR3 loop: CAIRGTSGDPYEQYF. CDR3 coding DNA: TGTGCCATCAGGGGGACTAGCGGGGATCCCTACGAGCAGTACTTC.

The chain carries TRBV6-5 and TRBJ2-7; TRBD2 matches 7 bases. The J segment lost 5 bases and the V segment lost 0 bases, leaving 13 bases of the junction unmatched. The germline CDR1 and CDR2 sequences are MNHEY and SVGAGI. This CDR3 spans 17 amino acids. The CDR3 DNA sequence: TGTGCCAGCAGTTACTCAAGTTCTGCCGGACTAGGCGACGAGCAGTACTTC. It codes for CASSYSSSAGLGDEQYF.

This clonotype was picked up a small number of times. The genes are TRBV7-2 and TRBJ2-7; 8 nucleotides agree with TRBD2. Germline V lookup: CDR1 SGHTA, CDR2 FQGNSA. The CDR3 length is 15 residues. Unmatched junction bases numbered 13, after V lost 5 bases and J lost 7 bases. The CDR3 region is CASSLGLVSLGEQYF. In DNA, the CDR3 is TGTGCCAGCAGCCTGGGACTAGTTTCCTTGGGTGAGCAGTACTTC.

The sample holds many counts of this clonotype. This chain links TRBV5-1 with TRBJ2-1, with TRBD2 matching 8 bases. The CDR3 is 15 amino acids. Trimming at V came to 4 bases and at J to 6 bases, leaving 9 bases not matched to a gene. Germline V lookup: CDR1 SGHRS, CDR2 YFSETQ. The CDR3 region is CASSESGGFINEQFF. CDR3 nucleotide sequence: TGCGCCAGCAGCGAAAGCGGGGGTTTTATCAATGAGCAGTTCTTC.

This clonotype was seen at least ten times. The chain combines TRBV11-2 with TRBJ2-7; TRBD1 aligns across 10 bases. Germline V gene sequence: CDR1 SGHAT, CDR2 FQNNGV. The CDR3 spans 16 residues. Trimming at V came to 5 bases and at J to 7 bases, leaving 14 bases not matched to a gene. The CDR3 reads CASSIYRDRGFREQYF. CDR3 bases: TGTGCCAGCAGCATATACCGGGACAGGGGTTTTCGGGAGCAGTACTTC.

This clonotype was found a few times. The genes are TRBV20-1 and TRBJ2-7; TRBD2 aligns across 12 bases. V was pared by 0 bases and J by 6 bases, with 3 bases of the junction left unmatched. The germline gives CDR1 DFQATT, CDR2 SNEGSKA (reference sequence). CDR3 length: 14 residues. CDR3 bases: TGCAGTGCTAGAGACTCTAGCGGGGGGGGCGAGCAGTACTTC. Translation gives CSARDSSGGGEQYF.

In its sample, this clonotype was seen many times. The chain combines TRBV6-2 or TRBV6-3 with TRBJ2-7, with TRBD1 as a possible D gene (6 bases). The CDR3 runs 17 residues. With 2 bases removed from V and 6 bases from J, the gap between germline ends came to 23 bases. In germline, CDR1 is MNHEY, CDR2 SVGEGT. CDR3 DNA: TGTGCCAGCAGTTACACCCCTGGACAGCTCCCCATCAGCGAGCAGTACTTC. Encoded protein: CASSYTPGQLPISEQYF.

The CDR3 here is CASSSGQGGIYEQYF. DNA of the CDR3: TGTGCCAGCAGCTCAGGACAGGGGGGCATCTACGAGCAGTACTTC. The chain employs TRBV9 and TRBJ2-7; 10 bases are shared with TRBD1. V shed 4 bases and J 3 bases; nucleotides not matched to a gene: 7. The length of the CDR3 is 15 residues. CDR1 SGDLS and CDR2 YYNGEE come from the germline V gene.

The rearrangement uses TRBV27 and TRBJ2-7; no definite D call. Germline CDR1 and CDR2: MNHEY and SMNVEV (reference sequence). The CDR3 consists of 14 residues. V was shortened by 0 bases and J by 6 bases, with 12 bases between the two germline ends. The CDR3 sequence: CASSLSRKGGEQYF. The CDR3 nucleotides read TGTGCCAGCAGTTTATCGAGGAAGGGTGGCGAGCAGTACTTC.

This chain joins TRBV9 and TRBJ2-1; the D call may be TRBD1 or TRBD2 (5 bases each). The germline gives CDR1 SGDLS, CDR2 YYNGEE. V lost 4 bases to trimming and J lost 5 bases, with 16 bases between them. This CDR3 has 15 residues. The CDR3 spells CASSLGIRGDNEQFF. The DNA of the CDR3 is TGTGCCAGCAGCCTTGGGATTAGAGGGGACAATGAGCAGTTCTTC.

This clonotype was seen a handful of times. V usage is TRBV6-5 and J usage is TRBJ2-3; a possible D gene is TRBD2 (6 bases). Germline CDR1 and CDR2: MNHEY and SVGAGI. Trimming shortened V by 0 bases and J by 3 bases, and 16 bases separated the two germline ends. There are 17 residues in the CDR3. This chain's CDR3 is CASSYSSTRVVTDTQYF. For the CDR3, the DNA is TGTGCCAGCAGTTACTCTTCGACTAGAGTTGTGACAGATACGCAGTATTTT.

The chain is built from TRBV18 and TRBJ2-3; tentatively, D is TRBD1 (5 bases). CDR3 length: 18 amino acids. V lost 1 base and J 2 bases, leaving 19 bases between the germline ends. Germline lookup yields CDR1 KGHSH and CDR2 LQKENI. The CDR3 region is CASSPRLGAVTITDTQYF. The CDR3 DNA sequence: TGTGCCAGCTCACCACGGCTTGGGGCTGTAACTATCACAGATACGCAGTATTTT.

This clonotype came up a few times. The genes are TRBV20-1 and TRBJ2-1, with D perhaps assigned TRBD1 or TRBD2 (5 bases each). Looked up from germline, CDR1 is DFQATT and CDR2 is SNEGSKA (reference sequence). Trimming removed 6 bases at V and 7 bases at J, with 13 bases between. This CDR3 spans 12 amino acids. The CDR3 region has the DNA TGCAGTGCGGGACCCTGGGGAAATGAGCAGTTCTTC. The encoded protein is CSAGPWGNEQFF.